The 5 T cell receptor beta chains below come from one sample, sequenced in a study of blood T cell repertoires in COVID-19. The method was immunoSEQ multiplex PCR; TCRdb's version includes in-frame clones alone and lacks a portion of them. The sample consists of some 320,000 clones, 88% of them appearing once. Sequenced input: peripheral blood. The source is a woman in her thirties who had recovered from COVID-19.

The J gene is TRBJ1-2, the V gene TRBV2; D not resolved. This CDR3 is 15 amino acids long. In germline, CDR1 is SNHLY, CDR2 FYNNEI. Trimming left V 1 base short and J 5 bases short, with 14 bases between. The CDR3 DNA follows: TGTGCCAGCAGTGAAGAGGAGCAAAGCGATTATGGCTACACCTTC. Its protein product is CASSEEEQSDYGYTF.

The gene calls are TRBV27 and TRBJ1-5, with 9 bases fitting TRBD1. V shed 4 bases, J shed 2 bases, and the junction held 15 bases outside the gene matches. This CDR3 spans 19 amino acids. The germline V gene encodes CDR1 MNHEY and CDR2 SMNVEV (reference sequence). CDR3 DNA sequence: TGTGCCAGCAGTTCAGCTCCACACACAGGGGGCTTCGGCAATCAGCCCCAGCATTTT. Translated, it gives CASSSAPHTGGFGNQPQHF.

This chain connects TRBV19 to TRBJ2-2, with TRBD1 identical over 8 bases. This CDR3 is 14 amino acids long. The trim removed 4 bases at V and 4 bases at J, leaving 2 bases unmatched. Looked up from germline, CDR1 is LNHDA and CDR2 is SQIVND (reference sequence). The CDR3 bases are TGTGCCAGTAGTAACGACAGGGGCACCGGGGAGCTGTTTTTT. Translation gives CASSNDRGTGELFF.

The chain links TRBV28 to TRBJ2-7; D may be TRBD1 (6 bases). V was trimmed by 6 bases and J by 4 bases, leaving 16 bases between them. From germline, CDR1 is MDHEN and CDR2 SYDVKM. The CDR3 totals 14 residues. The DNA of the CDR3 is TGTGCCAGCAGCTTCCTACCCAGGGGTTACGAGCAGTACTTC. This translates into CASSFLPRGYEQYF.

This clone has a single count. The chain is built from TRBV6-6 and TRBJ2-5; possibly TRBD2 for D (6 bases). CDR1 and CDR2 from the germline V gene are MNHNY and SVGAGI (reference sequence). The CDR3 spans 15 residues. The ends were cut back, 6 bases at V and 3 bases at J, with 17 bases in the middle. CDR3: CASRALWGEEETQYF. The CDR3, as DNA: TGTGCCAGCAGGGCTCTTTGGGGGGAAGAAGAGACCCAGTACTTC.